These T cell receptor beta chains were read from a single sample in a study of early T cells in non-severe SARS-CoV-2 infection. TCRdb analysed the 5' RACE reads with MiXCR anew, one entry per CDR3 protein. The sample contains under 30,000 distinct CDR3 sequences, roughly 5% of which appear only once. Source material: whole blood. These receptors originate from an adult who was a healthcare worker with PCR-confirmed SARS-CoV-2 infection or an uninfected control (not recorded which). CDR3s include the opening cysteine and the closing phenylalanine or tryptophan. A D gene is named only where the DNA matches it firmly. Only part of the rows carry a size: once, few, many, or a class if the clone is expanded.

CDR3	DNA	V	D	J	size
CASSLALGVSSGANVLTF	TGCGCCAGCAGCTTGGCCTTGGGAGTAAGCTCTGGGGCCAACGTCCTGACTTTC	TRBV5-1	NA	TRBJ2-6	NA
CAWIKRDHEQYF	TGTGCCTGGATTAAGCGGGACCACGAGCAGTACTTC	TRBV30	TRBD2	TRBJ2-7	many
CASSPSSQNTGELFF	TGTGCCAGCAGCCCTAGTTCACAGAACACCGGGGAGCTGTTTTTT	TRBV11-2	NA	TRBJ2-2	few
CASSPRGGGGSYTDTQYF	TGTGCCAGCAGCCCGAGGGGCGGTGGCGGGAGTTACACAGATACGCAGTATTTT	TRBV7-9	TRBD2	TRBJ2-3	many
CASSPGSGGAGGQFF	TGTGCCAGCAGTCCCGGTAGCGGGGGGGCCGGAGGGCAGTTCTTC	TRBV12-3/TRBV12-4	TRBD2	TRBJ2-1	large
CSARDRLAKNIQYF	TGCAGTGCTAGAGATCGGCTAGCCAAAAACATTCAGTACTTC	TRBV20-1	NA	TRBJ2-4	few
CASSRGSTEAFF	TGTGCCAGCAGCCGCGGGAGCACTGAAGCTTTCTTT	TRBV5-5	NA	TRBJ1-1	many
CASSPGQVSIQYF	TGTGCCAGCAGCCCCGGTCAGGTTTCCATTCAGTACTTC	TRBV3-1	NA	TRBJ2-4	NA
CASSRQVSGANVLTF	TGTGCCAGCAGCCGACAAGTCTCTGGGGCCAACGTCCTGACTTTC	TRBV5-8	NA	TRBJ2-6	many
CASSVGLAQTGELFF	TGTGCCAGCAGCGTAGGTTTAGCGCAGACCGGGGAGCTGTTTTTT	TRBV9	NA	TRBJ2-2	many
CSASPPTSGGGNEQFF	TGCAGTGCTAGCCCCCCGACTAGCGGGGGAGGCAATGAGCAGTTCTTC	TRBV20-1	TRBD2	TRBJ2-1	many
CASSPGLAGRVGEQFF	TGTGCCAGCTCACCAGGGCTAGCGGGAAGAGTAGGGGAGCAGTTCTTC	TRBV18	TRBD2	TRBJ2-1	many
CASSSRQITDTQYF	TGCGCCAGCAGCTCCCGACAGATCACAGATACGCAGTATTTT	TRBV5-1	NA	TRBJ2-3	many
CASSGRLNYGYTF	TGTGCCTCCTCGGGACGCCTGAACTATGGCTACACCTTC	TRBV19	NA	TRBJ1-2	many
CASRTGKGPEQFF	TGCGCCAGCAGAACGGGGAAGGGGCCTGAGCAGTTCTTC	TRBV4-1	NA	TRBJ2-1	few
CASSRKRGSTYNEQFF	TGTGCCAGCAGTCGGAAGCGGGGGAGTACCTACAATGAGCAGTTCTTC	TRBV12-3/TRBV12-4	TRBD2	TRBJ2-1	few
CASSLTALSQYF	TGTGCCAGCAGCTTGACAGCCCTGTCGCAGTATTTT	TRBV7-2	NA	TRBJ2-3	NA
CASSLLGGEIAGELFF	TGCGCCAGCAGCCTCCTCGGGGGGGAGATCGCCGGGGAGCTGTTTTTT	TRBV5-1	TRBD2	TRBJ2-2	NA
CASSTGGVSYEQYF	TGTGCCAGCAGCACGGGTGGGGTTTCCTACGAGCAGTACTTC	TRBV7-3	NA	TRBJ2-7	many
CASSHSGRADEQYF	TGTGCCAGCAGCCACAGCGGGAGGGCCGACGAGCAGTACTTC	TRBV11-2	TRBD2	TRBJ2-7	few
CASSFTGGEQYF	TGTGCCAGCAGTTTTACGGGGGGCGAGCAGTACTTC	TRBV14	TRBD2	TRBJ2-7	many
CASSPDYNEQFF	TGTGCCAGCTCACCAGATTACAATGAGCAGTTCTTC	TRBV18	NA	TRBJ2-1	many
CASSLPQGYQPQHF	TGTGCCAGCAGTTTACCACAGGGGTATCAGCCCCAGCATTTT	TRBV12-3/TRBV12-4	TRBD1	TRBJ1-5	many
CASSQAGQGSNTGELFF	TGCGCCAGCAGCCAAGCCGGGCAGGGTTCGAACACCGGGGAGCTGTTTTTT	TRBV4-1	NA	TRBJ2-2	many
CASSLSYGGDRNTGELFF	TGCGCCAGCAGCTTGTCTTACGGAGGGGACCGAAACACCGGGGAGCTGTTTTTT	TRBV5-1	NA	TRBJ2-2	many
CASSYQSTGATDFNQPQHF	TGTGCCAGCAGTTACCAATCAACGGGAGCAACAGATTTCAATCAGCCCCAGCATTTT	TRBV6-5	NA	TRBJ1-5	many
CASGLEGEQYF	TGTGCTAGTGGTTTGGAGGGAGAGCAGTACTTC	TRBV12-5	NA	TRBJ2-7	few
CASSFGGGSNQPQHF	TGTGCCAGCAGTTTCGGAGGGGGGAGCAATCAGCCCCAGCATTTT	TRBV27	NA	TRBJ1-5	many
CASSPAFGANTEAFF	TGTGCCAGCAGCCCTGCCTTCGGGGCGAACACTGAAGCTTTCTTT	TRBV14	NA	TRBJ1-1	many
CASSHQMSPLHF	TGTGCCAGCAGTCACCAGATGTCACCCCTCCACTTT	TRBV27	NA	TRBJ1-6	NA
CASGFEDRTTDTQYF	TGTGCTAGTGGTTTCGAAGACAGAACCACAGATACGCAGTATTTT	TRBV12-5	NA	TRBJ2-3	NA
CASSPVWDRVVHEQYF	TGTGCCAGCTCACCAGTATGGGACAGGGTGGTGCACGAGCAGTACTTC	TRBV18	TRBD1	TRBJ2-7	NA
CASSSSGTGGNQPQHF	TGTGCCAGCAGCTCATCCGGGACAGGGGGCAATCAGCCCCAGCATTTT	TRBV7-9	TRBD1	TRBJ1-5	NA
CASSYGEYNSPLHF	TGTGCCAGCAGTTACGGGGAGTATAATTCACCCCTCCACTTT	TRBV6-6	NA	TRBJ1-6	NA
CASSSLAGGNEQFF	TGCGCCAGCAGCTCACTAGCGGGGGGGAATGAGCAGTTCTTC	TRBV5-1	TRBD2	TRBJ2-1	many
CAISESGEKLFF	TGTGCCATCAGTGAGTCAGGCGAAAAACTGTTTTTT	TRBV10-3	NA	TRBJ1-4	NA
CASSYPGKNTGELFF	TGTGCCAGCAGTTACCCGGGGAAGAACACCGGGGAGCTGTTTTTT	TRBV6-2/TRBV6-3	NA	TRBJ2-2	many
CASSGGQYSNQPQHF	TGTGCCAGCAGCGGGGGACAGTATAGCAATCAGCCCCAGCATTTT	TRBV5-6	TRBD1	TRBJ1-5	NA
CASSFSNEQFF	TGTGCCAGCAGCTTTTCTAATGAGCAGTTCTTC	TRBV7-8	NA	TRBJ2-1	NA
CAATPGSNTEAFF	TGTGCCGCTACCCCAGGGTCGAACACTGAAGCTTTCTTT	TRBV7-9	NA	TRBJ1-1	few
CASSKIQGKLFF	TGTGCCAGCAGTAAAATCCAGGGAAAACTGTTTTTT	TRBV6-5	NA	TRBJ1-4	many
CSAGDGTSGNTIYF	TGCAGTGCAGGGGACGGCACCTCTGGAAACACCATATATTTT	TRBV20-1	NA	TRBJ1-3	many
CATAPSQGFYGYTF	TGTGCCACCGCCCCCTCGCAGGGATTCTATGGCTACACCTTC	TRBV24-1	NA	TRBJ1-2	many
CASSSPAGRAFPDEQFF	TGTGCCAGCAGCTCCCCCGCCGGGAGGGCCTTTCCGGATGAGCAGTTCTTC	TRBV11-3	TRBD2	TRBJ2-1	NA
CASTPGTVKETQYF	TGTGCCAGCACCCCTGGTACGGTAAAAGAGACCCAGTACTTC	TRBV7-2	NA	TRBJ2-5	many
CASSIVWGGNQPQHF	TGTGCCAGTAGTATAGTTTGGGGGGGCAATCAGCCCCAGCATTTT	TRBV19	NA	TRBJ1-5	many
CASSQDNFSYEQYF	TGTGCCAGCAGCCAAGATAACTTCTCCTACGAGCAGTACTTC	TRBV4-2	NA	TRBJ2-7	many
CASSQDSGRGPVIIYF	TGTGCCAGCAGCCAAGATTCGGGCAGGGGCCCCGTCATCATATATTTT	TRBV4-2	NA	TRBJ1-3	many
CASSPGQGNQPQHF	TGCGCCAGCAGCCCCGGACAGGGGAATCAGCCCCAGCATTTT	TRBV5-1	TRBD1	TRBJ1-5	many
CASSSPGPKNTEAFF	TGCGCCAGCAGCTCTCCGGGACCGAAGAACACTGAAGCTTTCTTT	TRBV4-1	NA	TRBJ1-1	NA
CASRPVLGSTNEQFF	TGTGCCAGCAGGCCCGTTTTAGGCTCTACGAATGAGCAGTTCTTC	TRBV27	NA	TRBJ2-1	many
CASSRGSAGEETQYF	TGTGCCAGCTCGCGGGGGAGTGCTGGGGAAGAGACCCAGTACTTC	TRBV6-2/TRBV6-3	TRBD2	TRBJ2-5	medium-sized
CASSDMTGTQTTQYF	TGCGCCAGCAGTGATATGACAGGGACCCAAACTACGCAGTATTTT	TRBV10-1	TRBD1	TRBJ2-3	many